This T cell receptor (beta chain) is from a study of blood T cell repertoires in COVID-19. Study details: Acute and convalescent COVID-19 samples came from the United States, Italy and Spain. PBMCs, B-cell-depleted T cells, or T cells were the source of the cDNA or gDNA that made up the material.

V lost 1 base to trimming and J lost 3 bases, with 13 bases between them. Germline V lookup: CDR1 SGHTA, CDR2 FQGNSA. CDR3 length: 15 amino acids. Authors' processing steps: It was from reference gene primer amplification that nucleated cell counts were estimated. Only in-frame clones appear in the TCRdb table, and some are missing; sequencing was by immunoSEQ multiplex PCR. V and J calls plus clone size are reproduced from that table; the DNA served to infer D and trimming. Of some 140,000 clones in the sample, about 72% are singletons; the top ten hold roughly 9.8%. Input material: peripheral blood. The chain couples TRBV7-2 to TRBJ2-7; no clear D. The sequence came from a man aged 55 to 70 who had recovered from COVID-19. CDR3 residues: CASSLEVWAGYEQYF. In nucleotides, the CDR3 is TGTGCCAGCAGCTTAGAGGTTTGGGCAGGCTACGAGCAGTACTTC.